A single T cell receptor (beta chain) is shown here with its context. Its target is unknown. The data stem from a study of cytomegalovirus exposure and HLA in healthy donors. Sequencing used immunoSEQ multiplex PCR; TCRdb keeps in-frame clones, though not all of them. Here the sample spans about 170,000 clones, 70% to 90% being singletons. General study results and limits: Confirmation in vitro established that a few CMV-associated chains were specific for CMV antigens. The investigators catalogued some 150 TCR beta chains as cytomegalovirus-associated.

CDR1 and CDR2 (germline): LGHNA, YSLEER. Trimming took 1 base from V and 6 from J; bases not matched to a gene: 5. The CDR3 runs to 15 residues. This sequence joins TRBV4-3 and TRBJ2-1; 8 bases fit TRBD2. Sequences were obtained from PBMCs. The receptor was isolated from a woman aged 30 to 39 in good health and CMV-seronegative. The CDR3 here is CASSQVGLGGNEQFF. The CDR3 nucleotides read TGCGCCAGCAGCCAAGTGGGACTAGGAGGCAATGAGCAGTTCTTC.